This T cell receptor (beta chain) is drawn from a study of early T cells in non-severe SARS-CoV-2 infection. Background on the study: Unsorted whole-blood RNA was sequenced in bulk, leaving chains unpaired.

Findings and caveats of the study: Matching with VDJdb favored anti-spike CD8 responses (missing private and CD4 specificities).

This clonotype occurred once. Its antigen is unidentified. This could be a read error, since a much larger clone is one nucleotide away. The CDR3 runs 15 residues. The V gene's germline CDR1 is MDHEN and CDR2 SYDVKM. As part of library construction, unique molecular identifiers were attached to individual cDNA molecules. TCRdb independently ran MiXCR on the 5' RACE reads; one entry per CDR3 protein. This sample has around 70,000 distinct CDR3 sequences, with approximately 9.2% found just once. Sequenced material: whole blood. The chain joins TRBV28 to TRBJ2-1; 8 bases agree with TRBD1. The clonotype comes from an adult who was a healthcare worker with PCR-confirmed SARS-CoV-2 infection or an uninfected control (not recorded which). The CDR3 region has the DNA TGTACCAGCAGCTCTCCCGGGACAGGTTACAATGAGCAGTTCTTC. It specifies CTSSSPGTGYNEQFF. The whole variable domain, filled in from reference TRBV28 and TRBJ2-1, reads DVKVTQSSRYLVKRTGEKVFLECVQDMDHENMFWYRQDPGLGLRLIYFSYDVKMKEKGDIPEGYSVSREKKERFSLILESASTNQTSMYLCTSSSPGTGYNEQFFGPGTRLTVL.